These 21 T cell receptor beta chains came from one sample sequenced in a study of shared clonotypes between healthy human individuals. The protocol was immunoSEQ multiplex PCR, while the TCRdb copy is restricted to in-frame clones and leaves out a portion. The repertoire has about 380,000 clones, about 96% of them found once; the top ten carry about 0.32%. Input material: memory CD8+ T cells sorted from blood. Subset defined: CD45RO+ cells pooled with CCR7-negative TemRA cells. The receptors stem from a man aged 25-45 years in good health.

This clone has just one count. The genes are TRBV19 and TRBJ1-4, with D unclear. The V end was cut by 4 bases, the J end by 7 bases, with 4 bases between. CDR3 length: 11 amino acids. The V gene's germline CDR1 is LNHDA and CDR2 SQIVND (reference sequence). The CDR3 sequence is CASSTAEKLFF. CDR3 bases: TGTGCCAGTAGTACGGCTGAAAAACTGTTTTTT.

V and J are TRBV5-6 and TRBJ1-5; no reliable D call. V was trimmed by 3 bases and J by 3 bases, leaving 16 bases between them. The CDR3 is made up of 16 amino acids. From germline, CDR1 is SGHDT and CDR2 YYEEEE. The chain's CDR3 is CASSSTHQASNQPQHF. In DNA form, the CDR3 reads TGTGCCAGCAGCTCAACCCATCAGGCCTCCAATCAGCCCCAGCATTTT.

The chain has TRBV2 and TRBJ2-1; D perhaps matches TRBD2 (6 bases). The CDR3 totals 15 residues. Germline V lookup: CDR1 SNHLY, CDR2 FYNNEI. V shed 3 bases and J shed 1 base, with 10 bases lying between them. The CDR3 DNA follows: TGTGCCAGCAGTGACCCGGGAGCGTCCTACAATGAGCAGTTCTTC. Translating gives CASSDPGASYNEQFF.

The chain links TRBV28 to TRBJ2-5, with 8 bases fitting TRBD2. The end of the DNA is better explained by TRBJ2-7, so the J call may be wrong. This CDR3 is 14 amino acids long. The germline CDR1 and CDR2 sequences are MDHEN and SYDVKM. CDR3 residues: CASTTSGSTYEQYF. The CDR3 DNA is TGTGCCAGCACCACCAGCGGGAGTACCTACGAGCAGTACTTC.

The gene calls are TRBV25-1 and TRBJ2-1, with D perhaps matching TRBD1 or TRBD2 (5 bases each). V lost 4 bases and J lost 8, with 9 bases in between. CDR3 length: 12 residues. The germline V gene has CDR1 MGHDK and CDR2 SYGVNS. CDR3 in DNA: TGTGCCAGCAGTGGAGGGGATTATGAGCAGTTCTTC. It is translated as CASSGGDYEQFF.

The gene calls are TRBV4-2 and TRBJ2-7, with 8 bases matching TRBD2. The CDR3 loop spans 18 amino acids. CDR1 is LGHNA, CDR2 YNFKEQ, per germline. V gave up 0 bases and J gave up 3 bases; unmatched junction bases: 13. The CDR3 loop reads CASSQDLPAGGGYYEQYF. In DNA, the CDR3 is TGTGCCAGCAGCCAAGATCTACCCGCGGGAGGTGGATACTACGAGCAGTACTTC.

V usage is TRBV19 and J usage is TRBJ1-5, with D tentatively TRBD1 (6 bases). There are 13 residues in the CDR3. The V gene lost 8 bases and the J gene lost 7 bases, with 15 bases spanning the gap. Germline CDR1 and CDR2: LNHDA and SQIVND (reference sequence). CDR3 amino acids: CASSAGVGQPQHF. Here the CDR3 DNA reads TGTGCCAGTTCCGCAGGGGTAGGGCAGCCCCAGCATTTT.

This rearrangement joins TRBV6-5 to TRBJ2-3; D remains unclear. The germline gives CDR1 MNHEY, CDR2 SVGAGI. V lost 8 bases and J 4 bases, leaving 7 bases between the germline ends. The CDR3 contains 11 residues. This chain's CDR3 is CASLPPDTQYF. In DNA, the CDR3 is TGTGCCAGCTTGCCCCCAGATACGCAGTATTTT.

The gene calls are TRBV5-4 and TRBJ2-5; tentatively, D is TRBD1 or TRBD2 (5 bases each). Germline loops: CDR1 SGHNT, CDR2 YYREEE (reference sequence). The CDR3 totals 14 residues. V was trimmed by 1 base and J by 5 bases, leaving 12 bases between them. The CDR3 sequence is CASSLLDGDETQYF. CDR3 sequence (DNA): TGTGCCAGCAGCTTGCTAGATGGGGACGAGACCCAGTACTTC.

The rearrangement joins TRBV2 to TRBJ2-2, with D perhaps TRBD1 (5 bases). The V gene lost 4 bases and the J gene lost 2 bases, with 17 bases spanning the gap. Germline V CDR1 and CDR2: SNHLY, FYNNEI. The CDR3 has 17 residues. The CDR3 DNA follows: TGTGCCAGCAGTGTAGGGCAGGGAATTTTTAACACCGGGGAGCTGTTTTTT. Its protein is CASSVGQGIFNTGELFF.

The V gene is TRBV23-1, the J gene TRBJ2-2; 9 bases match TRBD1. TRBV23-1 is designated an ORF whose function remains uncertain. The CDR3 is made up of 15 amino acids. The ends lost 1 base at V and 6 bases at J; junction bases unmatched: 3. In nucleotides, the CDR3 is TGCGCCAGCAGTCAATACAGGGGGCGCCCCGGGGAGCTGTTTTTT. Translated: CASSQYRGRPGELFF.

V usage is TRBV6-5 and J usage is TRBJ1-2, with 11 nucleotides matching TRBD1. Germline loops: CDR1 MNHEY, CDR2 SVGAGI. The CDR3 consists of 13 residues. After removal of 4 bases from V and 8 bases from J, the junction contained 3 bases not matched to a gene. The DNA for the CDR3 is TGTGCCAGCAGTTTGGGACAGGGGGGAGGCTACACCTTC. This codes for CASSLGQGGGYTF.

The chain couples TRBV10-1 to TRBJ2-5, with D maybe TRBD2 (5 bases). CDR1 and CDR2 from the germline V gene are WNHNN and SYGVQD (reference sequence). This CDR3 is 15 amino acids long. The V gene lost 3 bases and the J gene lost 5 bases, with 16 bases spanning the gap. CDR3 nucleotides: TGCGCCAGCAGTGATCCCTACGGCCGAGGGGAGACCCAGTACTTC. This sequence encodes CASSDPYGRGETQYF.

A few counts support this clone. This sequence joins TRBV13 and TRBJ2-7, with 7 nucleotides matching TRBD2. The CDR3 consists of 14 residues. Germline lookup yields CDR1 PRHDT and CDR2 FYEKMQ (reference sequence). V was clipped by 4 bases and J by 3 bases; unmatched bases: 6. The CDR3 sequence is CASSWGGDSYEQYF. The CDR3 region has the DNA TGTGCCAGCAGCTGGGGGGGAGACAGCTACGAGCAGTACTTC.

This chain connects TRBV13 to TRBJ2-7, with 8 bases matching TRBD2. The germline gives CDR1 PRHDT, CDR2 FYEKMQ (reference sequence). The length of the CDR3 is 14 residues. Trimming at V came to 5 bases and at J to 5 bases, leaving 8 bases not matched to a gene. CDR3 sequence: CASSPGAGGNEQYF. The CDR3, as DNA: TGTGCCAGCAGCCCCGGGGCGGGAGGCAACGAGCAGTACTTC.

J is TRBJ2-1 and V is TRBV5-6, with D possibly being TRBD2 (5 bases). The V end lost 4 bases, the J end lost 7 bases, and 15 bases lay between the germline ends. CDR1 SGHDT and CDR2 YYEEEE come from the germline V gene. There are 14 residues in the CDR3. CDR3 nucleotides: TGTGCCAGCAGCCTAAATGGACGGACTAATGAGCAGTTCTTC. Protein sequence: CASSLNGRTNEQFF.

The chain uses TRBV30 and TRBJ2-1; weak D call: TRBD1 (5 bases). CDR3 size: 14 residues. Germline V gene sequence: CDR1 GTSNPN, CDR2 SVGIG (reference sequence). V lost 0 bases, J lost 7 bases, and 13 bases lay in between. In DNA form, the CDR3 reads TGTGCCTGGAGTGTGGGGCCCCTTCGGAATGAGCAGTTCTTC. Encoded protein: CAWSVGPLRNEQFF.

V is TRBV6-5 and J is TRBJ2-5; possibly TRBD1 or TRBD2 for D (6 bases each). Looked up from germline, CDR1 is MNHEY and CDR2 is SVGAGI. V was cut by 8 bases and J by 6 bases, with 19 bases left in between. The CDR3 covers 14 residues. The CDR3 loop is CASAVGSGAKTQYF. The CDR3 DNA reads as TGTGCCAGCGCTGTGGGTTCGGGGGCGAAGACCCAGTACTTC.

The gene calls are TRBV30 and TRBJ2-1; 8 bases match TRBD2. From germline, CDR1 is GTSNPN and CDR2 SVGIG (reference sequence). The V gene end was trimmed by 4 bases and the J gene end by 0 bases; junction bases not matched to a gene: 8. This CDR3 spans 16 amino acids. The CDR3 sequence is CAWTRPLAASYNEQFF. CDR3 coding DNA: TGTGCCTGGACCCGTCCACTAGCGGCCTCCTACAATGAGCAGTTCTTC.

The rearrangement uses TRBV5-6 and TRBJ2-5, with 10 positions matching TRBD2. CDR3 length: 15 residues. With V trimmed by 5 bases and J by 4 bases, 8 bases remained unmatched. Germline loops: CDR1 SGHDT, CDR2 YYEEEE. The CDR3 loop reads CASSYGTSERETQYF. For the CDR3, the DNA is TGTGCCAGCAGTTATGGGACTAGCGAGCGAGAGACCCAGTACTTC.

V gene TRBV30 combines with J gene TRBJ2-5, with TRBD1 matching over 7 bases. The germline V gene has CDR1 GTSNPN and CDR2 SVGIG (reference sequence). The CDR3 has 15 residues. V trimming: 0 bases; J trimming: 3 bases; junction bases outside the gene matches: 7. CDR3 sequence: CAWSVPTGIKETQYF. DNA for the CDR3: TGTGCCTGGAGTGTACCGACAGGGATTAAAGAGACCCAGTACTTC. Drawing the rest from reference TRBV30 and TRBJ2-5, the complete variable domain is SQTIHQWPATLVQPVGSPLSLECTVEGTSNPNLYWYRQAAGRGLQLLFYSVGIGQISSEVPQNLSASRPQDRQFILSSKKLLLSDSGFYLCAWSVPTGIKETQYFGPGTRLLVL.